This T cell receptor beta chain was obtained from a study of cytomegalovirus exposure and HLA in healthy donors. General study results and limits: The dataset shows that most TCR sequences were rare, while some public TCRs occurred in many donors. Apart from CMV serostatus, no immune exposure information was available. When a later analysis was performed, an Asian-associated ancestry cluster reportedly had fewer N-insertions than the roughly 700-donor mean.

In the case of this clone: The antigen is not known.

60 Vbeta and 13 Jbeta primers were used in PCR. Only in-frame clones appear in the TCRdb table, and some are missing; sequencing was by immunoSEQ multiplex PCR. The sample carries some 110,000 clones, 73% recorded once. The CDR3 is made up of 13 amino acids. The V and J ends lost 5 bases and 4 bases respectively, with 8 bases between them. Germline CDR1 reads MRHNA; CDR2 reads SNTAGT. The receptor comes from a woman in her 30s in good health and CMV-seronegative. The V call is TRBV6-4, the J call TRBJ2-2; D gene unclear. Sample: PBMCs. Here the CDR3 DNA reads TGTGCCAGCAGTATCCACACCACCGGGGAGCTGTTTTTT. It codes for CASSIHTTGELFF.